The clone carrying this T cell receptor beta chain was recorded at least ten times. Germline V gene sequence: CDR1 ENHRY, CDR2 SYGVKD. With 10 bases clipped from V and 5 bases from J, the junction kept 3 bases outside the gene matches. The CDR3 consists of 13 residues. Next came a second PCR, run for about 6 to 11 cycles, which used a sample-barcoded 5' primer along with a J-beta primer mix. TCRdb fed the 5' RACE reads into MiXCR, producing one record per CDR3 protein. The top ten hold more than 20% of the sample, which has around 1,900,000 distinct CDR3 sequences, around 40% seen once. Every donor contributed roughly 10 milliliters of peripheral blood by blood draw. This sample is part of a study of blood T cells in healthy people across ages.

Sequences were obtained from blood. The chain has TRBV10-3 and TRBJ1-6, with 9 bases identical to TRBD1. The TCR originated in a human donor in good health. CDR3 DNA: TGTGCCACTTGGACAGGGGATAATTCACCCCTCCACTTT. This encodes CATWTGDNSPLHF.